Below are 16 T cell receptor beta chains sequenced from a single sample in a study of CD4 T cells in relation to SARS-CoV-2 and coronaviruses. The data were produced by immunoSEQ multiplex PCR, yet TCRdb's version contains in-frame clones alone and is incomplete. The table lists about 21,000 clones, around 75% of them singletons. CD4+ T cells from unexposed donors were obtained before the COVID-19 pandemic (2011-2018). The cells were cultured for about ten days before CD4+ T cells were isolated. These receptors' antigens are unknown. Sequenced sample: CD4+ T cells from PBMCs, cultured in vitro. The receptors come from a human donor in good health.

This clone was counted only a few times. This chain connects TRBV6-2 or TRBV6-3 to TRBJ1-2; no firm D call. The CDR3 loop spans 15 amino acids. The germline V gene has CDR1 MNHEY and CDR2 SVGEGT. The germline V and J ends were trimmed by 0 bases and 8 bases, with 16 bases remaining between them. CDR3 amino acids: CASSYSAGGLYGYTF. Here the CDR3 DNA reads TGTGCCAGCAGTTACTCCGCAGGAGGTTTATACGGCTACACCTTC.

This rearrangement joins TRBV7-9 to TRBJ1-4; D gene uncertain. This CDR3 has 16 residues. Germline V CDR1 and CDR2: SEHNR, FQNEAQ (reference sequence). V lost 4 bases and J 5 bases, leaving 17 bases between the germline ends. DNA of the CDR3: TGTGCCAGCAGCTCCACACGAGTAGCCGCGAATGAAAAACTGTTTTTT. This sequence encodes CASSSTRVAANEKLFF.

By share, this clone counts as medium-sized. The chain recombines TRBV29-1 with TRBJ2-1, with a possible D match to TRBD1 (6 bases). The CDR3 is made up of 13 amino acids. Germline CDR1 and CDR2: SQVTM and ANQGSEA. Trimming pared 1 base from V and 5 bases from J, leaving 9 bases between. CDR3 region: CSVEGAGDNEQFF. Written as DNA, the CDR3 is TGCAGCGTTGAAGGGGCAGGGGACAATGAGCAGTTCTTC.

The V call is TRBV28, the J call TRBJ2-7; the D is unclear. The germline gives CDR1 MDHEN, CDR2 SYDVKM. The V gene lost 0 bases and the J gene lost 5 bases, with 2 bases spanning the gap. The length of the CDR3 is 11 residues. The CDR3 region is CASSLWDEQYF. In nucleotides, the CDR3 is TGTGCCAGCAGTTTATGGGACGAGCAGTACTTC.

The chain is built from TRBV4-3 and TRBJ2-2; D assignment may be TRBD1 or TRBD2 (7 bases each). V was pared by 6 bases and J by 9 bases, with 23 bases between. The V gene's germline CDR1 is LGHNA and CDR2 YSLEER. CDR3 length equals 16 residues. CDR3 loop: CASRRGTDAGMWELFF. The CDR3 DNA is TGCGCCAGCAGGCGGGGGACAGACGCTGGAATGTGGGAGCTGTTTTTT.

The chain combines TRBV25-1 with TRBJ1-3; TRBD1 matches 7 bases. Trimming cost V 6 bases and J 1 base; bases outside gene matches: 6. CDR1 and CDR2 (germline): MGHDK, SYGVNS. The CDR3 length is 15 residues. The CDR3 DNA sequence: TGTGCCAGCAGCCCACAGGGGATGTCTGGAAACACCATATATTTT. Its protein product is CASSPQGMSGNTIYF.

The chain couples TRBV11-3 to TRBJ2-3; D possibly corresponds to TRBD2 (6 bases). This CDR3 contains 13 residues. Germline V gives CDR1 SGHNT, CDR2 YENEEA. V lost 1 base and J 4 bases, leaving 6 bases between the germline ends. In DNA, the CDR3 is TGTGCCAGCAGCTTAGTAGCGGCAGATACGCAGTATTTT. This codes for CASSLVAADTQYF.

This chain connects TRBV19 to TRBJ1-3; 8 nucleotides align to TRBD1. From germline, CDR1 is LNHDA and CDR2 SQIVND (reference sequence). The CDR3 extends over 14 amino acids. J gave up 4 bases and V 6 bases, and 5 bases lay outside the gene matches. DNA for the CDR3: TGTGCCAGTAGACTGGGGACAGGCGGAAACACCATATATTTT. Translating it yields CASRLGTGGNTIYF. Looking up the rest from reference TRBV19 and TRBJ1-3 gives the full variable domain: DGGITQSPKYLFRKEGQNVTLSCEQNLNHDAMYWYRQDPGQGLRLIYYSQIVNDFQKGDIAEGYSVSREKKESFPLTVTSAQKNPTAFYLCASRLGTGGNTIYFGEGSWLTVV.

The chain is built from TRBV2 and TRBJ2-6, with D hard to call. This CDR3 is built from 18 residues. The V gene lost 2 bases and the J gene lost 2 bases, with 16 bases spanning the gap. Germline V gene data show CDR1 as SNHLY and CDR2 as FYNNEI. The CDR3 DNA is TGTGCCAGCAGTGAACTAGGTGAAGCAGTGACTGGGGCCAACGTCCTGACTTTC. It is translated as CASSELGEAVTGANVLTF.

This clone has only a few counts. The rearrangement joins TRBV2 to TRBJ2-2; D is ambiguous. The germline CDR1 and CDR2 sequences are SNHLY and FYNNEI. Deletions cut 8 bases from V and 3 bases from J, with 7 bases between. The CDR3 length is 12 residues. The CDR3 DNA reads TGTGCCAGCCTCCCAGACACCGGGGAGCTGTTTTTT. Translated, it gives CASLPDTGELFF.

A single count supports this clone. This chain uses TRBV19 with TRBJ2-6; D ambiguous. Trimming pared 4 bases from V and 2 bases from J, leaving 12 bases between. Per the germline V gene, CDR1 is LNHDA and CDR2 is SQIVND (reference sequence). The CDR3 is made up of 16 amino acids. CDR3 DNA: TGTGCCAGTAGTAGCGGATTGGGGACTGGGGCCAACGTCCTGACTTTC. It encodes CASSSGLGTGANVLTF.

The chain is built from TRBV2 and TRBJ1-1; D ambiguous. The CDR3 length is 11 residues. Trimming removed 2 bases at V and 8 bases at J, with 6 bases between. CDR1 is SNHLY and CDR2 is FYNNEI in the germline V gene. In DNA form, the CDR3 reads TGTGCCAGCAGTGAAAGGGAAGAAGCTTTCTTT. Its translation: CASSEREEAFF. Drawing the rest from reference TRBV2 and TRBJ1-1, the complete variable domain is EPEVTQTPSHQVTQMGQEVILRCVPISNHLYFYWYRQILGQKVEFLVSFYNNEISEKSEIFDDQFSVERPDGSNFTLKIRSTKLEDSAMYFCASSEREEAFFGQGTRLTVV.

This clone appeared a few times. The chain has TRBV28 and TRBJ1-5; D possibly corresponds to TRBD1 (5 bases). The CDR3 loop spans 15 amino acids. V lost 2 bases and J lost 4, with 12 bases in between. CDR1 and CDR2 from the germline V gene are MDHEN and SYDVKM. This CDR3 is CASSLITEGNQPQHF. The CDR3, as DNA: TGTGCCAGCAGTTTAATCACAGAGGGGAATCAGCCCCAGCATTTT. Full variable domain (outside the CDR3, taken from reference TRBV28 and TRBJ1-5): DVKVTQSSRYLVKRTGEKVFLECVQDMDHENMFWYRQDPGLGLRLIYFSYDVKMKEKGDIPEGYSVSREKKERFSLILESASTNQTSMYLCASSLITEGNQPQHFGDGTRLSIL.

The chain carries TRBV6-2 or TRBV6-3 and TRBJ2-1, with D perhaps matching TRBD1 (6 bases). V dropped 0 bases and J dropped 7 bases, with 16 bases sitting between them. CDR1 and CDR2 (germline): MNHEY, SVGEGT. This CDR3 contains 16 residues. CDR3 in amino acids: CASSYSSQGLLNEQFF. As DNA, the CDR3 is TGTGCCAGCAGTTACTCGAGTCAGGGGCTGCTGAATGAGCAGTTCTTC.

This clone was observed a handful of times. The V and J genes are TRBV5-4 and TRBJ2-1, with D tentatively TRBD1 or TRBD2 (7 bases each). Germline V CDR1 and CDR2: SGHNT, YYREEE (reference sequence). This CDR3 is 14 amino acids long. The V end was cut by 0 bases, the J end by 7 bases, with 11 bases between. In DNA, the CDR3 is TGTGCCAGCAGCTTGGTCAGGGGGGGGAATGAGCAGTTCTTC. This sequence encodes CASSLVRGGNEQFF.

This chain joins TRBV2 and TRBJ2-1, with 14 bases lining up with TRBD2. V dropped 6 bases and J dropped 8; count of bases not matched to a gene: 6. The CDR3 is 15 residues long. The germline V gene encodes CDR1 SNHLY and CDR2 FYNNEI. CDR3 residues: CASRVGLAGGDEQFF. The CDR3 nucleotides read TGTGCCAGCAGAGTAGGACTAGCGGGAGGCGATGAGCAGTTCTTC.